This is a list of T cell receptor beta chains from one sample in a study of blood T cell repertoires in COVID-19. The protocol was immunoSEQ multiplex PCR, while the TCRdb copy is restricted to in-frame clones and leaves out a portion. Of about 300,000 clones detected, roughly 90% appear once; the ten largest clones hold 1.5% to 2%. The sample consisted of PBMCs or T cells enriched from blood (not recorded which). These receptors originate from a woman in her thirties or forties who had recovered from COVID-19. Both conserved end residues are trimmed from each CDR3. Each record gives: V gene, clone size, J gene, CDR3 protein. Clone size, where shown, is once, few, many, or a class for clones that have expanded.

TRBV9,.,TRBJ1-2,ASSVDPGTIWGYT
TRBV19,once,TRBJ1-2,ASSFDSRDSVNYGYT
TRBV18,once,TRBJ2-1,ASSPGAGSLNEQF
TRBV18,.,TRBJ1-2,ASSQDRANYGYT
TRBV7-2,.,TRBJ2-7,ASSLGSTGAYEQY
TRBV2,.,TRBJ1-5,ASSETAGPQH
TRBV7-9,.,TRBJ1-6,ASSLQGADSPLH
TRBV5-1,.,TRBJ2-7,ASSLAGGTATYEQY
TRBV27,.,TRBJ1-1,ASSPWDRREAEAF
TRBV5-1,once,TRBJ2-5,ASSPQGPEETQY
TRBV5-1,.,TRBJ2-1,ASSLEGGGALYNEQF
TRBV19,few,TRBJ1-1,ASKEQGAREAF
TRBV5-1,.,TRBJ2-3,ASSQTLAGDTDTQY
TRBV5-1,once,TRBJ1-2,ASSLFAAPLANYGYT
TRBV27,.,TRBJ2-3,ASSFSSGGKDTQY
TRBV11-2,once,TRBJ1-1,ASSYQQGAGTEAF
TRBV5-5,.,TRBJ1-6,ASSPTGQGQNSPLH
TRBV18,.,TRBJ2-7,ASSQDRVHEQY
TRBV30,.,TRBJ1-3,AWSGQGGNTIY
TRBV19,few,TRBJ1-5,ASSYTGNQPQH
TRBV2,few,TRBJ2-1,ASRDGGANEQF
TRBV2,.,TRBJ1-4,ASSGRREKLF
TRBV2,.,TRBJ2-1,ASREGAFENEQF
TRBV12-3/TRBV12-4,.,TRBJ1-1,ASSSRNTEAF
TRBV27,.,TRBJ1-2,ASSTFAGGTMLGYT
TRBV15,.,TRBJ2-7,ATSGPRQGLGEQY
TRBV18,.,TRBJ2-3,ASSPVGGEDTDTQY
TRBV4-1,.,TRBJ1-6,ASSQDDSSPLH
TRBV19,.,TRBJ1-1,ASTEGALNTEAF
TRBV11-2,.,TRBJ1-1,ASSLDLGQRNTEAF
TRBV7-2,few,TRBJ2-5,ASSRGYSQETQY
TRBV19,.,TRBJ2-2,ASSRGRLNTGELF
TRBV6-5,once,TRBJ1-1,ASSRQGNTEAF
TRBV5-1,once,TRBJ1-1,ASSLWQGGGSNTEAF
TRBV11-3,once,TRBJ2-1,ASSLGGGLYNEQF
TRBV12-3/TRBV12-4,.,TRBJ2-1,ASSPEALDGEF
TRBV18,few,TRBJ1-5,ASSSSAGGNNQPQH
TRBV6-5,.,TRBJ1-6,ASIGTERFNSPLH
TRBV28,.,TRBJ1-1,ASSFPSDRGGRNTEAF
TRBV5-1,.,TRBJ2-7,ASSPQSQSRSYEQY
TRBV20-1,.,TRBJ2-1,SARVADEQF
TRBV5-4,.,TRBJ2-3,ASSLGGGGRDTQY
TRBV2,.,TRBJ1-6,ASSNHRGGNSPLH
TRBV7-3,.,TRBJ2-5,ASSPRLGAAPLETQY
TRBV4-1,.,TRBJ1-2,ASSQGFGPNAWGYT
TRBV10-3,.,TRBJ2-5,AISRDRVLMIGETQY
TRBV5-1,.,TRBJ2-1,ASSLVGEGVGDEQF
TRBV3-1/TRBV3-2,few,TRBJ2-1,ASSYTRAHNEQF